These 14 T cell receptor beta chains originate from one sample sequenced in a study of vaccination effects on CD4 cells after COVID-19. ViraFEST used viral peptide pools to expand antigen-specific CD4+ T cells before sequencing. On roughly day 10 of culture, CD4+ T cells were separated out. Sequenced by immunoSEQ multiplex PCR; TCRdb stores in-frame clones only, minus some. The profile shows about 7,400 clones, 65% to 85% of them singletons. Their target antigens are unknown. The material was CD4+ T cells from PBMCs cultured with HCoV-229E spike peptides, obtained before COVID-19 vaccination. These receptors all stem from a human donor who received a COVID-19 vaccine.

This rearrangement joins TRBV7-9 to TRBJ2-7; D is unresolved. V was pared by 5 bases and J by 2 bases, with 16 bases between. This CDR3 has 15 residues. Germline V gives CDR1 SEHNR, CDR2 FQNEAQ (reference sequence). The CDR3 nucleotides read TGTGCCAGCAGCCTCGATCGGGTTCTTGCCTACGAGCAGTACTTC. Protein product: CASSLDRVLAYEQYF. Full variable domain (remainder filled in from reference TRBV7-9 and TRBJ2-7): DTGVSQNPRHKITKRGQNVTFRCDPISEHNRLYWYRQTLGQGPEFLTYFQNEAQLEKSRLLSDRFSAERPKGSFSTLEIQRTEQGDSAMYLCASSLDRVLAYEQYFGPGTRLTVT.

As regards this clone: Relative to the germline gene, one junction end is altered; a read error may explain this. The V call is TRBV6-5, the J call TRBJ1-3; possibly TRBD1 for D (6 bases). CDR1 is MNHEY, CDR2 SVGAGI, per germline. This CDR3 has 13 amino acids. This CDR3 is CASSRGSGNTIYF. The CDR3 DNA is TGTGCCAGCAGTAGGGGGTCTGGGAACACCATATATTTT.

The rearrangement uses TRBV6-5 and TRBJ2-1; TRBD1 matches at 8 bases. V shed 6 bases, J shed 1 base, and the junction held 2 bases outside the gene matches. The length of the CDR3 is 14 residues. Germline V CDR1 and CDR2: MNHEY, SVGAGI. CDR3 region: CASSRTGSYNEQFF. The CDR3 nucleotides are TGTGCCAGCAGCCGGACAGGGTCCTACAATGAGCAGTTCTTC.

The gene calls are TRBV7-9 and TRBJ2-3, with D possibly TRBD1 on 5 matching bases. The CDR3 contains 13 residues. CDR1 is SEHNR and CDR2 is FQNEAQ in the germline V gene (reference sequence). The ends were cut back, 0 bases at V and 4 bases at J, with 5 bases in the middle. CDR3: CASSLAGADTQYF. The CDR3 nucleotides are TGTGCCAGCAGCTTAGCAGGGGCAGATACGCAGTATTTT.

The chain recombines TRBV2 with TRBJ2-3; no clear D gene. The CDR3 has 12 amino acids. CDR1 and CDR2 from the germline V gene are SNHLY and FYNNEI. Trimming cost V 7 bases and J 6 bases, with 11 bases left between them. CDR3 protein: CASKPVGDTQYF. The CDR3 nucleotides are TGTGCCAGCAAACCGGTGGGGGATACGCAGTATTTT.

CDR3 amino acids: CSVALPTGLWGYTEAFF. CDR3 in DNA: TGCAGCGTTGCGCTTCCGACAGGGCTATGGGGCTACACTGAAGCTTTCTTT. The chain is built from TRBV29-1 and TRBJ1-1, with 7 bases lining up with TRBD1. The length of the CDR3 is 17 residues. The V gene's germline CDR1 is SQVTM and CDR2 ANQGSEA. V trimming: 4 bases; J trimming: 3 bases; junction bases outside the gene matches: 17.

The CDR3 nucleotides are TGTGCCAGCAGTTACGATCGCTCACAAGGGCATGGCTACACCTTC. Its translation: CASSYDRSQGHGYTF. The chain combines TRBV6-5 with TRBJ1-2; D remains unclear. This CDR3 has 15 amino acids. CDR1 and CDR2 (germline): MNHEY, SVGAGI. Trimming removed 2 bases from V and 6 bases from J, with 16 bases in between.

The sample holds a few counts of this clone. V is TRBV5-1 and J is TRBJ2-3, with D perhaps matching TRBD2 (7 bases). The CDR3 runs to 17 residues. V lost 5 bases and J 0 bases, leaving 19 bases between the germline ends. Germline V CDR1 and CDR2: SGHRS, YFSETQ. The CDR3 nucleotides read TGCGCCAGCAGATTCCCCCGGGGGCGGGAGAGCACAGATACGCAGTATTTT. Amino acids: CASRFPRGRESTDTQYF.

This chain connects TRBV2 to TRBJ1-5; possibly TRBD1 for D (5 bases). V was clipped by 4 bases and J by 4 bases, with 11 bases between them. Germline assignment: CDR1 SNHLY and CDR2 FYNNEI. CDR3 length: 14 amino acids. DNA for the CDR3: TGTGCCAGCAGTGCGACAGAGCTGAATCAGCCCCAGCATTTT. Translation: CASSATELNQPQHF.

This chain links TRBV19 with TRBJ1-3; D is ambiguous. The CDR3 contains 12 residues. V was cut by 5 bases and J by 0 bases, with 2 bases left in between. Germline CDR1 reads LNHDA; CDR2 reads SQIVND (reference sequence). The CDR3 DNA reads as TGTGCCAGTAGTGCCTCTGGAAACACCATATATTTT. Translating gives CASSASGNTIYF.

The rearrangement joins TRBV7-6 to TRBJ2-1, with 11 bases matching TRBD2. In germline, CDR1 is SGHVS, CDR2 FNYEAQ. This CDR3 contains 17 residues. The V gene end was trimmed by 10 bases and the J gene end by 5 bases; junction bases not matched to a gene: 16. CDR3 bases: TGTGCCAAGGGACGGGAAAGAACTAGCGGGAGAAACAATGAGCAGTTCTTC. Residues: CAKGRERTSGRNNEQFF.

V gene TRBV11-3 combines with J gene TRBJ2-1; possibly TRBD1 or TRBD2 for D (5 bases each). This CDR3 spans 14 amino acids. Germline assignment: CDR1 SGHNT and CDR2 YENEEA. Trimming shortened V by 3 bases and J by 7 bases, and 13 bases separated the two germline ends. CDR3 DNA sequence: TGTGCCAGCAGCTTTGACGCCGGGGCGAATGAGCAGTTCTTC. This sequence encodes CASSFDAGANEQFF. Drawing the rest from reference TRBV11-3 and TRBJ2-1, the complete variable domain is EAGVVQSPRYKIIEKKQPVAFWCNPISGHNTLYWYLQNLGQGPELLIRYENEEAVDDSQLPKDRFSAERLKGVDSTLKIQPAELGDSAVYLCASSFDAGANEQFFGPGTRLTVL.

The gene calls are TRBV10-3 and TRBJ1-2, with D tentatively TRBD1 (5 bases). Germline-derived CDR1 and CDR2 are ENHRY and SYGVKD. The CDR3 is made up of 15 amino acids. V lost 1 base to trimming and J lost 5 bases, with 14 bases between them. The CDR3, as DNA: TGTGCCATCAGTGAGTACGAGGGGCCGGGGTATGGCTACACCTTC. This encodes CAISEYEGPGYGYTF.

CDR3 loop: CASTKRLSGNTIYF. CDR3 coding DNA: TGTGCCAGCACTAAACGGCTTTCTGGAAACACCATATATTTT. The chain couples TRBV9 to TRBJ1-3; D call uncertain. Germline values: CDR1 SGDLS, CDR2 YYNGEE. The V gene lost 6 bases and the J gene lost 1 base, with 11 bases spanning the gap. The CDR3 extends over 14 amino acids.